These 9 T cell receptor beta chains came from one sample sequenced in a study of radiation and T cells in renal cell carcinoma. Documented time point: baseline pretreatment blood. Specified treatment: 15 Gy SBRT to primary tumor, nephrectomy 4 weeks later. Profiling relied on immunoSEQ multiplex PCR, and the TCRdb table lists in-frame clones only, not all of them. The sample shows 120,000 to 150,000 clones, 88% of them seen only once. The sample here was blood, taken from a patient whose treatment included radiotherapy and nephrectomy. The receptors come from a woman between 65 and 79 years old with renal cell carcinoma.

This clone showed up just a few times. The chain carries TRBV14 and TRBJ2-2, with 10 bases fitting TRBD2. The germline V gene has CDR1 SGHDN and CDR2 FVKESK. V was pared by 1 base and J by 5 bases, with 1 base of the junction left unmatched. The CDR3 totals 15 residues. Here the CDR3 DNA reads TGTGCCAGCAGCCAAGTACTAGCGGGGACCGGGGAGCTGTTTTTT. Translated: CASSQVLAGTGELFF.

The CDR3 region has the DNA TGTGCCAGCAGTGGCGGGACGGAGGGGTTAAAACTGTTTTTT. Amino acids: CASSGGTEGLKLFF. This chain links TRBV2 with TRBJ1-4; tentatively, D is TRBD1 (5 bases). This CDR3 has 14 amino acids. The germline V gene has CDR1 SNHLY and CDR2 FYNNEI. V lost 4 bases and J 10 bases, leaving 16 bases between the germline ends.

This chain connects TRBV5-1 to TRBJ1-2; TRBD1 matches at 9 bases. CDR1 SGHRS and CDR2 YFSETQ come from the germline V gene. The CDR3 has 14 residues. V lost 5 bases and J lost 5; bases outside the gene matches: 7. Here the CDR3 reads CASREQTGGYGYTF. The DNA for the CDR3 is TGCGCCAGCAGGGAACAGACAGGGGGTTATGGCTACACCTTC.

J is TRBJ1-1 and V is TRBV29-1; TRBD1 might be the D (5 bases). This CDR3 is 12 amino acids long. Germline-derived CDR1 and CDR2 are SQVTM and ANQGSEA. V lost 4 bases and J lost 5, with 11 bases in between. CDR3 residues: CSVAQGETEAFF. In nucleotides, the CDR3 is TGCAGCGTTGCCCAGGGTGAGACTGAAGCTTTCTTT.

The chain's CDR3 is CASSIVLAGQETQYF. The CDR3, as DNA: TGTGCCAGTAGTATAGTGCTAGCGGGACAAGAGACCCAGTACTTC. This rearrangement joins TRBV19 to TRBJ2-5, with 9 bases matching TRBD2. Germline CDR1 reads LNHDA; CDR2 reads SQIVND (reference sequence). The junction had 2 bases not matched to a gene; V was cut back by 1 base and J by 2 bases. The CDR3 has 15 residues.

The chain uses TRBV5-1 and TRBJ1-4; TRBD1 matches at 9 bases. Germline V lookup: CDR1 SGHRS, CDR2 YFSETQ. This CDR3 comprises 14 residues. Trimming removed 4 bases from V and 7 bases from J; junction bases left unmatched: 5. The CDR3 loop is CASSRGQGGEKLFF. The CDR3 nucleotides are TGCGCCAGCAGCCGGGGACAGGGAGGTGAAAAACTGTTTTTT.

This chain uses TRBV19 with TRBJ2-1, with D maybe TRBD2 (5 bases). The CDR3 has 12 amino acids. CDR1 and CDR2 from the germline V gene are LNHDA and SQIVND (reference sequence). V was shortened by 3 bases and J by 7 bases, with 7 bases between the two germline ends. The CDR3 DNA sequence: TGTGCCAGTAGTATGCGGGCAAATGAGCAGTTCTTC. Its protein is CASSMRANEQFF.

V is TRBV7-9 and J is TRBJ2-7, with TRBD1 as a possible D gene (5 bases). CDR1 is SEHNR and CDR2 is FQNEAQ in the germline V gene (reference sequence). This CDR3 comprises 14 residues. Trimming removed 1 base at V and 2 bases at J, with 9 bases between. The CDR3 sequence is CASSLGLDTYEQYF. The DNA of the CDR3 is TGTGCCAGCAGCTTAGGTCTGGACACCTACGAGCAGTACTTC.

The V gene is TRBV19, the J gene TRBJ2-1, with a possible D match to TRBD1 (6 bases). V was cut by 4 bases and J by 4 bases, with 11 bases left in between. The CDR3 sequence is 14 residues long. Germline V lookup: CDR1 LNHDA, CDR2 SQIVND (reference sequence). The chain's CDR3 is CASSTPGQYNEQFF. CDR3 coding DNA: TGTGCCAGTAGTACCCCTGGACAGTACAATGAGCAGTTCTTC.